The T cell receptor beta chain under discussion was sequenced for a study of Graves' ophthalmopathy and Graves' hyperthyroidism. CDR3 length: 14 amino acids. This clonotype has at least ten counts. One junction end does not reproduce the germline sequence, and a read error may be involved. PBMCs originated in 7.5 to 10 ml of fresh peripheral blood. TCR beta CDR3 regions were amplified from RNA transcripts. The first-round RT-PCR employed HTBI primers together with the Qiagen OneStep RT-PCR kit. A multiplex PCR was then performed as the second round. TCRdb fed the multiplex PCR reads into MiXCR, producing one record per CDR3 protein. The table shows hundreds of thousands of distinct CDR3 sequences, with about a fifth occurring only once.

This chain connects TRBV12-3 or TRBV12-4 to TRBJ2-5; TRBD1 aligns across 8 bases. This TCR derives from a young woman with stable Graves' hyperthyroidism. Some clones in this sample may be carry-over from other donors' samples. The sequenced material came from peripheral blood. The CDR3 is CANSLRDRQETQYF. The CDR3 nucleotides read TGTGCCAACAGTCTCCGGGACAGGCAAGAGACCCAGTACTTC.